The 21 T cell receptor beta chains below come from one sample, sequenced in a study of T cell responses to AZD1222 COVID-19 vaccine. Measured with immunoSEQ multiplex PCR; TCRdb has only the in-frame clones, and not every one. The repertoire holds tens of thousands of clones, with 85% to 90% as singletons. Source: peripheral blood, taken 28 days after the second AZD1222 dose. All receptors derive from an adult who received the AZD1222 COVID-19 vaccine.

V is TRBV12-1 and J is TRBJ1-5; TRBD1, the table's D call, was not compared with the DNA. TRBV12-1 is tagged as a pseudogene. The CDR3 covers 15 residues. In nucleotides, the CDR3 is TGTGCCAGCAGCTATCGGACAGTTAGCAATCAGCCCCAGCATTTT. Protein product: CASSYRTVSNQPQHF.

The chain links TRBV6-5 to TRBJ2-1, with TRBD2 matching over 9 bases. CDR3 length equals 15 residues. The junction had 11 bases not matched to a gene; V was cut back by 5 bases and J by 9 bases. In germline, CDR1 is MNHEY, CDR2 SVGAGI. DNA of the CDR3: TGTGCCAGCAGTAAGATAGCGGGAGAAGGGACTGAGCAGTTCTTC. Protein sequence: CASSKIAGEGTEQFF.

This chain joins TRBV27 and TRBJ1-2; D not certain. The CDR3 consists of 14 residues. The ends were cut back, 11 bases at V and 2 bases at J, with 18 bases in the middle. In germline, CDR1 is MNHEY, CDR2 SMNVEV (reference sequence). CDR3 sequence (DNA): TGTGCCGCGAGGCCTCTCCAGACGAACTATGGCTACACCTTC. Translation: CAARPLQTNYGYTF.

The chain recombines TRBV28 with TRBJ1-3; TRBD1 might be the D (5 bases). The CDR3 totals 17 residues. The germline CDR1 and CDR2 sequences are MDHEN and SYDVKM. V dropped 2 bases and J dropped 4 bases, with 18 bases sitting between them. The CDR3 DNA follows: TGTGCCAGCAGTTTAATCAGAGACCAGGGATGGGGAAACACCATATATTTT. This codes for CASSLIRDQGWGNTIYF.

V gene TRBV5-1 combines with J gene TRBJ2-7, with a weak D call TRBD1 (6 bases). This CDR3 is built from 16 residues. CDR1 and CDR2 from the germline V gene are SGHRS and YFSETQ. With 3 bases removed from V and 11 bases from J, the gap between germline ends came to 27 bases. CDR3 loop: CASSSAYRADRYVEYF. CDR3 DNA sequence: TGCGCCAGCAGCTCGGCCTACAGGGCGGATCGATACGTGGAGTACTTC.

The chain combines TRBV5-1 with TRBJ1-4; D is possibly TRBD1 (5 bases). The CDR3 consists of 16 residues. In germline, CDR1 is SGHRS, CDR2 YFSETQ. With 4 bases removed from V and 4 bases from J, the gap between germline ends came to 17 bases. CDR3 bases: TGCGCCAGCAGCAATGGGGGACCGAACAATAATGAAAAACTGTTTTTT. It specifies CASSNGGPNNNEKLFF.

V gene TRBV4-3 combines with J gene TRBJ2-7; D unresolved. Germline CDR1 is LGHNA and CDR2 is YSLEER. Deletions cut 5 bases from V and 6 bases from J, with 20 bases between. This CDR3 has 15 amino acids. The CDR3 sequence is CASSIRSQGKVEQYF. In DNA, the CDR3 is TGCGCCAGCAGCATACGGAGTCAAGGCAAGGTCGAGCAGTACTTC.

This clone was observed a single time. J is TRBJ1-2 and V is TRBV2; D ambiguous. Deletions cut 4 bases from V and 4 bases from J, with 10 bases between. The CDR3 has 13 residues. The germline gives CDR1 SNHLY, CDR2 FYNNEI. The CDR3 is CASSVTQIYGYTF. Written as DNA, the CDR3 is TGTGCCAGCAGTGTGACACAGATCTATGGCTACACCTTC.

The chain combines TRBV18 with TRBJ1-2, with D uncertain. Trimming left V 3 bases short and J 4 bases short, with 15 bases between. The germline V gene has CDR1 KGHSH and CDR2 LQKENI. The CDR3 covers 15 residues. CDR3 amino acids: CASSPENGRPYGYTF. For the CDR3, the DNA is TGTGCCAGCTCACCGGAGAATGGACGGCCCTATGGCTACACCTTC.

The chain has TRBV29-1 and TRBJ1-2; D may be TRBD1 (6 bases). V lost 8 bases to trimming and J lost 6 bases, with 13 bases between them. Germline assignment: CDR1 SQVTM and CDR2 ANQGSEA. The CDR3 has 11 residues. DNA of the CDR3: TGCAGCCTTCGGGGGGCAAATGGCTACACCTTC. It encodes CSLRGANGYTF.

V and J are TRBV5-4 and TRBJ2-5; 9 nucleotides match TRBD2. From germline, CDR1 is SGHNT and CDR2 YYREEE (reference sequence). J lost 3 bases, V lost 1 base, and 1 base had no gene match. The CDR3 runs 14 residues. The CDR3 DNA is TGTGCCAGCAGCTTGAGACTAGCGGAAGAGACCCAGTACTTC. Translated, it gives CASSLRLAEETQYF.

Comments on this clone: The junction differs from germline at one of its ends, possibly a read error. The rearrangement joins TRBV29-1 to TRBJ1-5; the D gene is possibly TRBD1 (5 bases). Germline CDR1 and CDR2: SQVTM and ANQGSEA. The CDR3 sequence is 14 residues long. CDR3 residues: CSVEGVYSNQPQHF. For the CDR3, the DNA is TGCAGCGTCGAAGGGGTCTATAGCAATCAGCCCCAGCATTTT.

The chain couples TRBV6-5 to TRBJ1-2; unclear D gene. V lost 8 bases, J lost 3 bases, and 10 bases lay in between. The V gene's germline CDR1 is MNHEY and CDR2 SVGAGI. The CDR3 runs to 12 residues. The DNA of the CDR3 is TGTGCCAGCGGGCAAGGTGACTATGGCTACACCTTC. This translates into CASGQGDYGYTF.

The chain carries TRBV7-9 and TRBJ2-3; D not certain. The CDR3 spans 11 residues. The V gene's germline CDR1 is SEHNR and CDR2 FQNEAQ (reference sequence). V gave up 9 bases and J gave up 6 bases, with 10 bases separating them. The CDR3 sequence is CASSRLDTQYF. CDR3 nucleotide sequence: TGTGCCAGTTCCAGGCTCGATACGCAGTATTTT.

V is TRBV9 and J is TRBJ1-1, with 7 bases aligning to TRBD1. The CDR3 sequence is 15 residues long. J gave up 1 base and V 3 bases, and 6 bases lay outside the gene matches. In germline, CDR1 is SGDLS, CDR2 YYNGEE. This CDR3 reads CASSADGTANTEAFF. Written as DNA, the CDR3 is TGTGCCAGCAGCGCCGACGGGACAGCGAACACTGAAGCTTTCTTT.

This clone showed up just a few times. This chain uses TRBV6-5 with TRBJ1-1; no reliable D call. Germline CDR1 is MNHEY and CDR2 is SVGAGI. This CDR3 comprises 12 residues. Deletions cut 7 bases from V and 8 bases from J, with 14 bases between. The CDR3 sequence is CASTHTGKEAFF. The DNA of the CDR3 is TGTGCCAGCACCCATACCGGGAAAGAAGCTTTCTTT.

The V and J genes are TRBV5-4 and TRBJ1-2; TRBD1 aligns across 7 bases. This CDR3 contains 14 residues. Germline CDR1 is SGHNT and CDR2 is YYREEE (reference sequence). V trimming: 4 bases; J trimming: 4 bases; junction bases outside the gene matches: 7. The CDR3 protein is CASSQTGKSYGYTF. DNA for the CDR3: TGTGCCAGCAGCCAGACAGGGAAGAGCTATGGCTACACCTTC.

The chain combines TRBV3-1 (or the pseudogene TRBV3-2) with TRBJ2-4; possibly TRBD1 or TRBD2 for D (5 bases each). Germline V lookup: CDR1 LGHDT, CDR2 YNNKEL (reference sequence). This CDR3 is built from 14 residues. The V end was cut by 1 base, the J end by 1 base, with 5 bases between. CDR3 loop: CASSQGDAKNIQYF. In DNA form, the CDR3 reads TGTGCCAGCAGCCAAGGGGACGCCAAAAACATTCAGTACTTC.

V gene TRBV19 combines with J gene TRBJ1-1; 11 bases align to TRBD1. The junction had 9 bases not matched to a gene; V was cut back by 5 bases and J by 4 bases. CDR1 and CDR2 from the germline V gene are LNHDA and SQIVND (reference sequence). This CDR3 region has 16 residues. Written as DNA, the CDR3 is TGTGCCAGTAGTTCTCGACCGGGACAGGGGGTCACTGAAGCTTTCTTT. It specifies CASSSRPGQGVTEAFF. Drawing the rest from reference TRBV19 and TRBJ1-1, the complete variable domain is DGGITQSPKYLFRKEGQNVTLSCEQNLNHDAMYWYRQDPGQGLRLIYYSQIVNDFQKGDIAEGYSVSREKKESFPLTVTSAQKNPTAFYLCASSSRPGQGVTEAFFGQGTRLTVV.

The V and J genes are TRBV19 and TRBJ2-1, with D possibly TRBD1 on 5 matching bases. CDR3 length: 15 amino acids. Trimming left V 5 bases short and J 4 bases short, with 15 bases between. CDR1 and CDR2 from the germline V gene are LNHDA and SQIVND (reference sequence). This CDR3 is CASSLTQASYNEQFF. The CDR3 nucleotides read TGTGCCAGTAGTTTAACACAGGCTTCATACAATGAGCAGTTCTTC.

CDR3 protein: CASRPAGADTQYF. The CDR3 DNA reads as TGTGCCAGCAGGCCCGCAGGGGCAGATACGCAGTATTTT. V gene TRBV25-1 combines with J gene TRBJ2-3, with D possibly TRBD1 on 6 matching bases. Germline values: CDR1 MGHDK, CDR2 SYGVNS. V was shortened by 6 bases and J by 4 bases, with 11 bases between the two germline ends. This CDR3 has 13 residues. The full variable domain, in which reference TRBV25-1 and TRBJ2-3 provide the parts outside the CDR3, is EADIYQTPRYLVIGTGKKITLECSQTMGHDKMYWYQQDPGMELHLIHYSYGVNSTEKGDLSSESTVSRIRTEHFPLTLESARPSHTSQYLCASRPAGADTQYFGPGTRLTVL.